These 22 T cell receptor beta chains came from one sample sequenced in a study of cytomegalovirus exposure and HLA in healthy donors. Profiled with immunoSEQ multiplex PCR; TCRdb holds only in-frame clones, not every one. The profile covers approximately 210,000 clones, with 85% to 90% appearing a single time and about 2.7% taken by the ten largest. Material for sequencing was PBMCs. The source is a woman aged 18-35 years in good health and CMV-seronegative.

The gene calls are TRBV5-1 and TRBJ1-2, with TRBD1 identical over 8 bases. This CDR3 contains 15 residues. Losses at the gene ends were 3 bases for V and 0 bases for J; bases not matched to a gene: 4. The germline gives CDR1 SGHRS, CDR2 YFSETQ. The CDR3 nucleotides read TGCGCCAGCAGCTCGACAGGGGTTCCTAACTATGGCTACACCTTC. Its translation: CASSSTGVPNYGYTF.

J is TRBJ1-4 and V is TRBV6-1; 9 nucleotides match TRBD1. There are 14 residues in the CDR3. V was clipped by 6 bases and J by 2 bases; unmatched bases: 1. CDR1 and CDR2 (germline): MNHNS, SASEGT. CDR3 in amino acids: CASRDRGTNEKLFF. The CDR3 coding sequence is TGTGCCAGCAGGGACAGGGGCACTAATGAAAAACTGTTTTTT.

This clone was recorded a few times. The chain joins TRBV7-2 to TRBJ1-2, with D maybe TRBD1 (6 bases). The germline CDR1 and CDR2 sequences are SGHTA and FQGNSA. The V and J ends lost 0 bases and 5 bases respectively, with 10 bases between them. The CDR3 runs to 14 residues. The CDR3 loop is CASSLAPQGYGYTF. CDR3 in DNA: TGTGCCAGCAGCTTAGCACCACAGGGTTATGGCTACACCTTC.

CDR3 loop: CASSLSGMGQPQHF. The CDR3 coding sequence is TGCGCCAGCAGCTTGTCAGGGATGGGGCAGCCCCAGCATTTT. The V call is TRBV5-1, the J call TRBJ1-5; the D gene is possibly TRBD1 (5 bases). V was shortened by 1 base and J by 7 bases, with 12 bases between the two germline ends. The CDR3 is 14 residues long. Germline CDR1 and CDR2: SGHRS and YFSETQ.

V gene TRBV28 combines with J gene TRBJ1-2, with a tentative D call TRBD1 (5 bases). V was clipped by 9 bases and J by 4 bases, with 12 bases between them. This CDR3 is built from 12 residues. In germline, CDR1 is MDHEN, CDR2 SYDVKM. DNA for the CDR3: TGTGCCAGTCAGGGTTCTCTCTATGGCTACACCTTC. It encodes CASQGSLYGYTF.

The chain is built from TRBV29-1 and TRBJ1-5, with no clear D. This CDR3 region has 14 residues. Trimming took off 5 bases at V and 1 base at J, with 12 bases between the two ends. The germline CDR1 and CDR2 sequences are SQVTM and ANQGSEA. CDR3 sequence reads: CSVRRGGSNQPQHF. CDR3 DNA: TGCAGCGTTCGACGGGGAGGAAGCAATCAGCCCCAGCATTTT.

The chain has TRBV5-4 and TRBJ2-5; TRBD1 matches 9 bases. The V segment lost 4 bases and the J segment 1 base; nucleotides outside the gene matches: 11. This CDR3 is 17 amino acids long. CDR1 and CDR2 from the germline V gene are SGHNT and YYREEE (reference sequence). This CDR3 is CASSPRTGVPLQETQYF. Written as DNA, the CDR3 is TGTGCCAGCAGCCCGCGGACAGGGGTCCCCCTCCAAGAGACCCAGTACTTC.

In its sample, this clone was seen a few times. The chain uses TRBV5-4 and TRBJ2-2; 7 bases fit TRBD1. CDR1 is SGHNT, CDR2 YYREEE, per germline (reference sequence). Trimming cost V 7 bases and J 0 bases; bases outside gene matches: 0. This CDR3 spans 13 amino acids. The CDR3 region has the DNA TGTGCCAGCGGGACAGCGAACACCGGGGAGCTGTTTTTT. Its protein product is CASGTANTGELFF.

Here the CDR3 reads CSVVLWSSYEQYF. DNA for the CDR3: TGCAGCGTTGTCTTGTGGAGCTCCTACGAGCAGTACTTC. This chain links TRBV29-1 with TRBJ2-7; D unresolved. The V gene's germline CDR1 is SQVTM and CDR2 ANQGSEA. Trimming pared 4 bases from V and 0 bases from J, leaving 10 bases between. This CDR3 has 13 residues.

The V gene is TRBV6-1, the J gene TRBJ2-7; 7 positions match TRBD2. Looked up from germline, CDR1 is MNHNS and CDR2 is SASEGT. CDR3 length: 14 amino acids. V lost 9 bases and J lost 5; bases outside the gene matches: 13. CDR3 coding DNA: TGTGCCAGTACCTCGGCGGGAGAGTTCCACGAGCAGTACTTC. As protein: CASTSAGEFHEQYF.

The gene calls are TRBV29-1 and TRBJ2-1; weak D call: TRBD2 (5 bases). Trimming cost V 2 bases and J 3 bases, with 14 bases left between them. The CDR3 runs 15 residues. Per germline, CDR1 SQVTM and CDR2 ANQGSEA. In DNA form, the CDR3 reads TGCAGCGTTGAATCGCCCAGCGGAGGCTACAATGAGCAGTTCTTC. This sequence encodes CSVESPSGGYNEQFF.

The table lists this clone with a count of one. The chain employs TRBV30 and TRBJ2-4, with D possibly matching TRBD1 (5 bases). Germline CDR1 is GTSNPN and CDR2 is SVGIG (reference sequence). V was shortened by 2 bases and J by 3 bases, with 11 bases between the two germline ends. The CDR3 is 14 amino acids. CDR3 nucleotides: TGTGCCTGGAGTAAACTCCAGGGCAAAAACATTCAGTACTTC. Residues: CAWSKLQGKNIQYF.

This sequence joins TRBV5-6 and TRBJ2-7; tentatively, D is TRBD1 (6 bases). This CDR3 comprises 12 residues. Germline CDR1 reads SGHDT; CDR2 reads YYEEEE. V lost 4 bases and J lost 5, with 10 bases in between. CDR3 nucleotides: TGTGCCAGCAGCGTCAACAGGGACGAGCAGTACTTC. Residues: CASSVNRDEQYF.

The V gene is TRBV28, the J gene TRBJ1-2; no clear D gene. The CDR3 is 13 amino acids. Germline V lookup: CDR1 MDHEN, CDR2 SYDVKM. V lost 3 bases, J lost 5 bases, and 10 bases lay in between. The CDR3 loop reads CASSFHAGYGYTF. CDR3 DNA: TGTGCCAGCAGTTTCCACGCGGGATATGGCTACACCTTC.

The CDR3 region is CASSLDLRLAETQYF. The CDR3 nucleotides read TGTGCCAGCAGCTTAGACTTACGACTAGCGGAGACCCAGTACTTC. This sequence joins TRBV11-2 and TRBJ2-5, with TRBD2 matching over 8 bases. The ends lost 0 bases at V and 5 bases at J; junction bases unmatched: 5. The germline gives CDR1 SGHAT, CDR2 FQNNGV. The CDR3 is made up of 15 amino acids.

This clone was seen once. The CDR3 DNA reads as TGTGCAAGTCGCTTAAGGGGGCTGCCCGAAGCTTTCTTT. It codes for CASRLRGLPEAFF. This sequence joins TRBV12-2 and TRBJ1-1; TRBD1 is taken as the D call from the table, unchecked against the DNA. TRBV12-2 is listed as a pseudogene. The CDR3 is 13 residues long.

This chain uses TRBV10-1 with TRBJ2-7; TRBD2 is a possible D gene (5 bases). The V end lost 2 bases, the J end lost 3 bases, and 17 bases lay between the germline ends. The CDR3 runs to 16 residues. Germline V gene data show CDR1 as WNHNN and CDR2 as SYGVQD (reference sequence). CDR3 residues: CASSEAAEELDYEQYF. The CDR3 region has the DNA TGCGCCAGCAGTGAGGCAGCGGAGGAGCTCGACTACGAGCAGTACTTC.

The genes are TRBV6-4 and TRBJ2-1, with D possibly matching TRBD2 (6 bases). Deletions cut 6 bases from V and 16 bases from J, with 16 bases between. The CDR3 is 11 amino acids. Germline V gene sequence: CDR1 MRHNA, CDR2 SNTAGT. CDR3 in DNA: TGTGCCAGCAGGGCACACCAGGGAGGATTCTTC. Protein: CASRAHQGGFF.

This chain connects TRBV27 to TRBJ2-7; maybe TRBD1 (5 bases). Germline CDR1 reads MNHEY; CDR2 reads SMNVEV (reference sequence). Trimming pared 3 bases from V and 0 bases from J, leaving 12 bases between. The CDR3 is 15 residues long. The CDR3 DNA follows: TGTGCCAGCAGTTTCGACAGTGGGTCCTCCTACGAGCAGTACTTC. Protein: CASSFDSGSSYEQYF.

The rearrangement uses TRBV7-8 and TRBJ2-7; 7 bases line up with TRBD1. After removal of 3 bases from V and 1 base from J, the junction contained 9 bases not matched to a gene. In germline, CDR1 is SGHVS, CDR2 FQNEAQ. This CDR3 has 16 residues. The CDR3 DNA is TGTGCCAGCAGCTTCCACACAGGGGTGGGGTCCTACGAGCAGTACTTC. Amino acid sequence: CASSFHTGVGSYEQYF. Full variable domain (missing parts from reference TRBV7-8 and TRBJ2-7): GAGVSQSPRYKVAKRGQDVALRCDPISGHVSLFWYQQALGQGPEFLTYFQNEAQLDKSGLPSDRFFAERPEGSVSTLKIQRTQQEDSAVYLCASSFHTGVGSYEQYFGPGTRLTVT.

The chain uses TRBV6-5 and TRBJ1-1; D is undetermined. This CDR3 is 14 amino acids long. Trimming left V 6 bases short and J 4 bases short, with 15 bases between. Per germline, CDR1 MNHEY and CDR2 SVGAGI. CDR3 DNA sequence: TGTGCCAGCAGCCCCTCCCTGAGGTCCACTGAAGCTTTCTTT. It encodes CASSPSLRSTEAFF.

The rearrangement links TRBV11-2 to TRBJ2-7, with 11 bases matching TRBD2. After removal of 2 bases from V and 11 bases from J, the junction contained 17 bases not matched to a gene. CDR3 length equals 17 residues. From germline, CDR1 is SGHAT and CDR2 FQNNGV. This chain's CDR3 is CASSLPTPRASGRWEYF. Written as DNA, the CDR3 is TGTGCCAGCAGCTTACCCACCCCGAGGGCTAGCGGGAGGTGGGAGTACTTC. Combining the CDR3 with reference TRBV11-2 and TRBJ2-7 gives the whole variable domain EAGVAQSPRYKIIEKRQSVAFWCNPISGHATLYWYQQILGQGPKLLIQFQNNGVVDDSQLPKDRFSAERLKGVDSTLKIQPAKLEDSAVYLCASSLPTPRASGRWEYFGPGTRLTVT.